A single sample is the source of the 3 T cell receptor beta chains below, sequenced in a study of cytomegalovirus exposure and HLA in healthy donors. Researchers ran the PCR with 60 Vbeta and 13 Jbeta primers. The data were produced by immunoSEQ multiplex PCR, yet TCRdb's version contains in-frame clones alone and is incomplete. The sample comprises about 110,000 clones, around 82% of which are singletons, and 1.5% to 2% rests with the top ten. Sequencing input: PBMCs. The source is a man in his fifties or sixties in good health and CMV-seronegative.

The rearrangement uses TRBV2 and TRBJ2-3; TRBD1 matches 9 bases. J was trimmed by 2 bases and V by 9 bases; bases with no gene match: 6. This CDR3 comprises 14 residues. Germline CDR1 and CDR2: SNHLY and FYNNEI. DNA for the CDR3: TGTGCCAGTTCCGGGACAGGGAACACAGATACGCAGTATTTT. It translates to CASSGTGNTDTQYF.

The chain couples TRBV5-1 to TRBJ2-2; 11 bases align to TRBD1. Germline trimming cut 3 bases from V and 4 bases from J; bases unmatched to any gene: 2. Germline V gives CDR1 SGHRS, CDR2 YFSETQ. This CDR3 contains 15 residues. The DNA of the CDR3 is TGCGCCAGCAGCTGGGACAGGGGGAGCACCGGGGAGCTGTTTTTT. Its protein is CASSWDRGSTGELFF. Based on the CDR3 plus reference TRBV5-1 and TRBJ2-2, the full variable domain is KAGVTQTPRYLIKTRGQQVTLSCSPISGHRSVSWYQQTPGQGLQFLFEYFSETQRNKGNFPGRFSGRQFSNSRSEMNVSTLELGDSALYLCASSWDRGSTGELFFGEGSRLTVL.

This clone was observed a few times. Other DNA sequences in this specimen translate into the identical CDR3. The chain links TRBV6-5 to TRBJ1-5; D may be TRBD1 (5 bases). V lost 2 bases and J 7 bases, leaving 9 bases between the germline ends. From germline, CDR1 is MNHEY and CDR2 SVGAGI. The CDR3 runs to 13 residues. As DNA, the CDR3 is TGTGCCAGCAGTTACGGGGGGGGGCAGCCCCAGCATTTT. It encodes CASSYGGGQPQHF.